Following are 31 T cell receptor beta chains from one sample sequenced in a study of blood T cell repertoires in COVID-19 (dated by TCRdb to about 2020). Receptors were amplified or captured by the immunoSEQ multiplex PCR assay. TCRdb obtained this table from immuneACCESS and retained in-frame rearrangements with V and J assigned. These tables miss some clones; where compared with another copy, unresolved V genes account for less than half of the shortfall, and the remainder is unexplained. Within this sample are fewer than 450,000 clones, with more than 70% of them counted one time only. In total, the top ten clones hold 7% to 8% of the sample. The sample was peripheral blood. The receptors here all came from a woman in her 70s with COVID-19, enrolled during active disease.

The chain couples TRBV11-2 to TRBJ1-1; D may be TRBD1 (5 bases). CDR1 is SGHAT, CDR2 FQNNGV, per germline. The CDR3 contains 13 residues. The V gene lost 5 bases and the J gene lost 3 bases, with 10 bases spanning the gap. CDR3 bases: TGTGCCAGCAGCAGGGGCTTGGACACTGAAGCTTTCTTT. It specifies CASSRGLDTEAFF.

V is TRBV3-1 (or the pseudogene TRBV3-2) and J is TRBJ1-4, with D perhaps matching TRBD1 (5 bases). Germline V gives CDR1 LGHDT, CDR2 YNNKEL (reference sequence). V dropped 4 bases and J dropped 6 bases, with 12 bases sitting between them. The CDR3 spans 14 residues. The CDR3 is CASSRQGLDEKLFF. CDR3 DNA: TGTGCCAGCAGCCGTCAGGGATTGGATGAAAAACTGTTTTTT.

The chain has TRBV27 and TRBJ1-5; possible D gene TRBD1, 5 bases. CDR1 and CDR2 (germline): MNHEY, SMNVEV (reference sequence). V gave up 2 bases and J gave up 3 bases, with 11 bases separating them. The CDR3 is 15 residues long. The CDR3: CASSLERGVNQPQHF. CDR3 DNA: TGTGCCAGCAGTTTAGAAAGGGGTGTCAATCAGCCCCAGCATTTT.

This sequence joins TRBV7-8 and TRBJ1-6; no definite D call. CDR1 and CDR2 from the germline V gene are SGHVS and FQNEAQ. The V gene lost 5 bases and the J gene lost 0 bases, with 11 bases spanning the gap. There are 16 residues in the CDR3. CDR3 residues: CASSPARGSYNSPLHF. As DNA, the CDR3 is TGTGCCAGCAGCCCCGCCCGGGGCTCCTATAATTCACCCCTCCACTTT.

A few counts support this clone. The chain combines TRBV10-2 with TRBJ1-1; perhaps TRBD1 as D (5 bases). Deletions cut 0 bases from V and 4 bases from J, with 9 bases between. Germline V lookup: CDR1 WSHSY, CDR2 SAAADI. CDR3 length: 14 amino acids. CDR3 coding DNA: TGCGCCAGCAGTGAGTCCCTGGGGGGCACTGAAGCTTTCTTT. Protein: CASSESLGGTEAFF.

This clone appeared a single time. The chain combines TRBV13 with TRBJ1-3; D gene uncertain. This CDR3 comprises 12 residues. V dropped 2 bases and J dropped 7 bases, with 6 bases sitting between them. CDR1 is PRHDT, CDR2 FYEKMQ, per germline (reference sequence). Here the CDR3 reads CASSLYGNTIYF. The CDR3 coding sequence is TGTGCCAGCAGCTTATACGGTAACACCATATATTTT.

V usage is TRBV19 and J usage is TRBJ1-2; 8 nucleotides agree with TRBD1. This CDR3 contains 15 residues. Germline V CDR1 and CDR2: LNHDA, SQIVND (reference sequence). The V segment lost 5 bases and the J segment 0 bases; nucleotides outside the gene matches: 5. CDR3 in amino acids: CASSPRGRPNYGYTF. CDR3 sequence (DNA): TGTGCCAGTAGTCCCAGGGGGCGCCCTAACTATGGCTACACCTTC. The variable domain in full, completed from reference TRBV19 and TRBJ1-2, reads DGGITQSPKYLFRKEGQNVTLSCEQNLNHDAMYWYRQDPGQGLRLIYYSQIVNDFQKGDIAEGYSVSREKKESFPLTVTSAQKNPTAFYLCASSPRGRPNYGYTFGSGTRLTVV.

This clone appeared a single time. The gene calls are TRBV24-1 and TRBJ1-3; 8 nucleotides line up with TRBD1. V was pared by 2 bases and J by 0 bases, with 2 bases of the junction left unmatched. CDR1 is KGHDR and CDR2 is SFDVKD in the germline V gene. This CDR3 contains 16 residues. CDR3 bases: TGTGCCACCAGTGATTCTGGGACAGGCTCTGGAAACACCATATATTTT. Translated: CATSDSGTGSGNTIYF.

The chain is built from TRBV19 and TRBJ1-4; TRBD1 aligns across 11 bases. The germline V gene has CDR1 LNHDA and CDR2 SQIVND (reference sequence). The V segment lost 6 bases and the J segment 7 bases; nucleotides outside the gene matches: 4. The CDR3 has 14 amino acids. The CDR3 coding sequence is TGTGCCAGTAGGCGGACAGGGGGCGGTGAAAAACTGTTTTTT. Protein sequence: CASRRTGGGEKLFF. The whole variable domain, remainder taken from reference TRBV19 and TRBJ1-4, is DGGITQSPKYLFRKEGQNVTLSCEQNLNHDAMYWYRQDPGQGLRLIYYSQIVNDFQKGDIAEGYSVSREKKESFPLTVTSAQKNPTAFYLCASRRTGGGEKLFFGSGTQLSVL.

The chain is built from TRBV28 and TRBJ2-1; D is possibly TRBD2 (6 bases). Trimming removed 6 bases from V and 5 bases from J, with 17 bases in between. Germline CDR1 MDHEN, CDR2 SYDVKM. This CDR3 is 15 amino acids long. The CDR3 region is CASSRGTEPNNEQFF. CDR3 DNA sequence: TGTGCCAGCAGCCGGGGGACGGAGCCTAACAATGAGCAGTTCTTC.

The chain joins TRBV7-9 to TRBJ2-7; D perhaps matches TRBD2 (6 bases). V lost 5 bases to trimming and J lost 3 bases, with 20 bases between them. The germline V gene encodes CDR1 SEHNR and CDR2 FQNEAQ (reference sequence). The CDR3 spans 16 residues. CDR3 bases: TGTGCCAGCAGCCCCGTAGGAGAGCGGGCCTACTACGAGCAGTACTTC. Residues: CASSPVGERAYYEQYF.

The chain carries TRBV4-3 and TRBJ1-1; D gene unclear. In germline, CDR1 is LGHNA, CDR2 YSLEER. This CDR3 has 20 amino acids. The germline V and J ends were trimmed by 0 bases and 3 bases, with 26 bases remaining between them. In nucleotides, the CDR3 is TGCGCCAGCAGCCAAGATTTTAAGGTCGGAGGGAGGGTGTGGGACACTGAAGCTTTCTTT. It encodes CASSQDFKVGGRVWDTEAFF.

The chain links TRBV4-3 to TRBJ2-2; D not resolved. V gave up 3 bases and J gave up 6 bases, with 8 bases separating them. The CDR3 runs 13 residues. Germline loops: CDR1 LGHNA, CDR2 YSLEER. The CDR3 reads CASSQLLPGELFF. CDR3 DNA sequence: TGCGCCAGCAGCCAGTTACTTCCCGGGGAGCTGTTTTTT.

The chain is built from TRBV4-1 and TRBJ1-2, with 9 bases aligning to TRBD1. The CDR3 contains 14 residues. The germline CDR1 and CDR2 sequences are MGHRA and YSYEKL. With 3 bases clipped from V and 8 bases from J, the junction kept 7 bases outside the gene matches. For the CDR3, the DNA is TGCGCCAGCAGCCATCCGGGACAGGGATCGGGCTACACCTTC. This sequence encodes CASSHPGQGSGYTF.

The rearrangement joins TRBV19 to TRBJ1-2, with TRBD1 matching 8 bases. Germline loops: CDR1 LNHDA, CDR2 SQIVND (reference sequence). This CDR3 has 15 amino acids. V lost 7 bases to trimming and J lost 8 bases; unmatched junction nucleotides: 15. The CDR3 DNA reads as TGTGCCAGTAAGAGATCAGGCCAGGGGGCGGAAGGCTACACCTTC. Protein: CASKRSGQGAEGYTF. Full variable domain (remainder filled in from reference TRBV19 and TRBJ1-2): DGGITQSPKYLFRKEGQNVTLSCEQNLNHDAMYWYRQDPGQGLRLIYYSQIVNDFQKGDIAEGYSVSREKKESFPLTVTSAQKNPTAFYLCASKRSGQGAEGYTFGSGTRLTVV.

The chain has TRBV18 and TRBJ1-6, with D possibly matching TRBD1 (5 bases). V was clipped by 6 bases and J by 3 bases, with 12 bases between them. The CDR3 is 15 amino acids. Germline CDR1 reads KGHSH; CDR2 reads LQKENI. The CDR3 region has the DNA TGTGCCAGCTCGCCGAGACAGCTCTATAATTCACCCCTCCACTTT. The encoded protein is CASSPRQLYNSPLHF.

Only one count was recorded for this clone. The chain employs TRBV3-1 (or the pseudogene TRBV3-2) and TRBJ2-5; TRBD1 agrees at 10 bases. V lost 2 bases and J lost 5; bases outside the gene matches: 5. This CDR3 region has 15 residues. Germline loops: CDR1 LGHDT, CDR2 YNNKEL (reference sequence). CDR3 in DNA: TGTGCCAGCAGCCAAAAGACAGGGGGCGGGGAGACCCAGTACTTC. It specifies CASSQKTGGGETQYF.

The rearrangement uses TRBV6-5 and TRBJ1-1, with unresolved D. The V end lost 2 bases, the J end lost 0 bases, and 10 bases lay between the germline ends. The CDR3 totals 15 residues. In germline, CDR1 is MNHEY, CDR2 SVGAGI. CDR3 sequence: CASSYRQTLNTEAFF. The CDR3 DNA sequence: TGTGCCAGCAGTTACCGACAAACCCTGAACACTGAAGCTTTCTTT.

This chain links TRBV6-2 or TRBV6-3 with TRBJ2-5, with 7 bases that match TRBD1. J lost 3 bases, V lost 4 bases, and 11 bases had no gene match. This CDR3 spans 16 amino acids. Germline assignment: CDR1 MNHEY and CDR2 SVGEGT. In DNA, the CDR3 is TGTGCCAGCAGTTCATTGCTGAGGGGGCGGAAAGAGACCCAGTACTTC. This sequence encodes CASSSLLRGRKETQYF.

The chain has TRBV19 and TRBJ1-1, with D maybe TRBD1 (6 bases). There are 16 residues in the CDR3. From germline, CDR1 is LNHDA and CDR2 SQIVND (reference sequence). Trimming cost V 5 bases and J 3 bases, with 19 bases left between them. The CDR3 DNA follows: TGTGCCAGTAGTTTCGACCGGGACACCCCATACACTGAAGCTTTCTTT. This encodes CASSFDRDTPYTEAFF.

This clone was seen a few times. The chain is built from TRBV15 and TRBJ1-1, with D maybe TRBD1 (5 bases). This CDR3 comprises 12 residues. Germline loops: CDR1 LNHNV, CDR2 YYDKDF (reference sequence). Trimming pared 7 bases from V and 4 bases from J, leaving 10 bases between. The CDR3 DNA reads as TGTGCCACCACCACGGGGGGCACTGAAGCTTTCTTT. Encoded protein: CATTTGGTEAFF. The full variable domain, with the rest looked up from reference TRBV15 and TRBJ1-1, is DAMVIQNPRYQVTQFGKPVTLSCSQTLNHNVMYWYQQKSSQAPKLLFHYYDKDFNNEADTPDNFQSRRPNTSFCFLDIRSPGLGDTAMYLCATTTGGTEAFFGQGTRLTVV.

J is TRBJ2-5 and V is TRBV5-1; perhaps TRBD1 as D (6 bases). V lost 3 bases and J 2 bases, leaving 11 bases between the germline ends. The CDR3 consists of 14 residues. Germline assignment: CDR1 SGHRS and CDR2 YFSETQ. The CDR3 is CASSSGTTQETQYF. The CDR3 region has the DNA TGCGCCAGCAGCTCCGGGACAACGCAAGAGACCCAGTACTTC.

The genes are TRBV30 and TRBJ1-1, with D maybe TRBD1 (5 bases). Germline CDR1 is GTSNPN and CDR2 is SVGIG (reference sequence). V dropped 8 bases and J dropped 7 bases, with 14 bases sitting between them. The CDR3 spans 11 residues. The CDR3 sequence: CADRTTLEAFF. The DNA of the CDR3 is TGTGCCGATCGGACAACTCTTGAAGCTTTCTTT.

The genes are TRBV10-2 and TRBJ1-1; 12 bases map to TRBD1. The CDR3 has 13 residues. V lost 8 bases, J lost 2 bases, and 0 bases stayed unmatched. Germline CDR1 reads WSHSY; CDR2 reads SAAADI. The CDR3 reads CASGTGGNTEAFF. CDR3 DNA: TGCGCCAGCGGGACAGGGGGCAACACTGAAGCTTTCTTT.

With respect to this clone: The junction differs from germline at one of its ends, possibly a read error. The chain joins TRBV4-1 to TRBJ1-4; D not certain. The CDR3 totals 15 residues. Germline V gene lookup returns CDR1 MGHRA and CDR2 YSYEKL. CDR3 DNA sequence: TGCGCCAGCAGTCAAGTAGTAGGGAGAGGGGAAAAACTGTTTTTT. It is translated as CASSQVVGRGEKLFF.

The rearrangement uses TRBV6-5 and TRBJ2-7; 8 bases agree with TRBD1. The CDR3 covers 15 residues. Per germline, CDR1 MNHEY and CDR2 SVGAGI. Germline trimming cut 4 bases from V and 5 bases from J; bases unmatched to any gene: 10. As DNA, the CDR3 is TGTGCCAGCAGTTCAGGACAGGGAGGTTCAAACGAGCAGTACTTC. It translates to CASSSGQGGSNEQYF.

V and J are TRBV5-4 and TRBJ1-1; D perhaps matches TRBD1 (5 bases). Germline loops: CDR1 SGHNT, CDR2 YYREEE (reference sequence). The CDR3 is 13 amino acids. V gave up 2 bases and J gave up 3 bases, with 8 bases separating them. The CDR3 bases are TGTGCCAGCAGCTTCTGGGGGGACACTGAAGCTTTCTTT. It specifies CASSFWGDTEAFF. The complete variable domain, with remaining parts taken from reference TRBV5-4 and TRBJ1-1, reads ETGVTQSPTHLIKTRGQQVTLRCSSQSGHNTVSWYQQALGQGPQFIFQYYREEENGRGNFPPRFSGLQFPNYSSELNVNALELDDSALYLCASSFWGDTEAFFGQGTRLTVV.

This rearrangement joins TRBV12-5 to TRBJ1-1; D not resolved. V lost 0 bases and J lost 1, with 9 bases in between. Germline V gene data show CDR1 as LGHNT and CDR2 as FRNRAP. This CDR3 has 15 amino acids. Here the CDR3 DNA reads TGTGCTAGTGGTTTGGTAGCCCTGCCGAACACTGAAGCTTTCTTT. Its translation is CASGLVALPNTEAFF.

This clone has more than one count but fewer than ten. This chain connects TRBV28 to TRBJ1-2; D is perhaps TRBD1 (6 bases). The ends were cut back, 1 base at V and 8 bases at J, with 8 bases in the middle. Germline V lookup: CDR1 MDHEN, CDR2 SYDVKM. There are 12 residues in the CDR3. The CDR3: CASSLYRGGYTF. The CDR3 region has the DNA TGTGCCAGCAGTTTATATAGGGGGGGCTACACCTTC.

This sequence joins TRBV5-1 and TRBJ2-3; D is possibly TRBD1 (5 bases). V dropped 4 bases and J dropped 1 base, with 10 bases sitting between them. Germline CDR1 is SGHRS and CDR2 is YFSETQ. This CDR3 is 14 amino acids long. The CDR3 nucleotides read TGCGCCAGCAGCGTGCAGGGTGGCACAGATACGCAGTATTTT. Amino acids: CASSVQGGTDTQYF.

The chain has TRBV24-1 and TRBJ2-1; 12 nucleotides match TRBD2. Unmatched junction bases numbered 10, after V lost 6 bases and J lost 5 bases. Looked up from germline, CDR1 is KGHDR and CDR2 is SFDVKD. The CDR3 sequence is 17 residues long. The CDR3, as DNA: TGTGCCACCAGTTTGGCTAGCGGGGGGGCAGGCGACAATGAGCAGTTCTTC. This translates into CATSLASGGAGDNEQFF.